These T cell receptor beta chains were read from a single sample in a study of cytomegalovirus exposure and HLA in healthy donors. TCRdb's copy holds only in-frame clones and misses some; the assay was immunoSEQ multiplex PCR. In the table there are roughly 100,000 clones, roughly three quarters of which are singletons. Specimen: PBMCs. Receptors were obtained from a male donor in good health and CMV-seronegative. Each CDR3 is given with its conserved first and last residue. Each record gives: clone size, D gene, J gene, V gene, CDR3 protein, CDR3 DNA. The D gene is left open where the match is weak. Clone size is stated in some rows and not others, as once, few, many or a class when expanded.

clone size: few; D gene: TRBD1; J gene: TRBJ1-4; V gene: TRBV4-2; CDR3 protein: CASRVDQTGREKLFF; CDR3 DNA: TGTGCCAGCAGGGTTGATCAGACAGGGAGGGAAAAACTGTTTTTT
clone size: .; D gene: TRBD2; J gene: TRBJ2-7; V gene: TRBV9; CDR3 protein: CASSAGLAGGHEQYF; CDR3 DNA: TGTGCCAGCAGCGCGGGACTAGCGGGAGGTCACGAGCAGTACTTC
clone size: .; D gene: TRBD1; J gene: TRBJ1-1; V gene: TRBV7-6; CDR3 protein: CASSSRTGANTEAFF; CDR3 DNA: TGTGCCAGCAGCTCCAGGACAGGGGCTAACACTGAAGCTTTCTTT
clone size: few; D gene: TRBD2; J gene: TRBJ2-7; V gene: TRBV4-1; CDR3 protein: CASSQERIGTSGRGDSYEQYF; CDR3 DNA: TGCGCCAGCAGCCAAGAGAGGATCGGGACTAGCGGGAGGGGGGACTCCTACGAGCAGTACTTC
clone size: .; D gene: .; J gene: TRBJ1-4; V gene: TRBV28; CDR3 protein: CASSFGGLRSTNEKLFF; CDR3 DNA: TGTGCCAGCAGTTTTGGAGGGTTACGTTCAACTAATGAAAAACTGTTTTTT
clone size: .; D gene: .; J gene: TRBJ2-3; V gene: TRBV9; CDR3 protein: CASSVAGSRETDTQYF; CDR3 DNA: TGTGCCAGCAGCGTAGCGGGTAGCCGGGAGACAGATACGCAGTATTTT
clone size: .; D gene: TRBD1; J gene: TRBJ1-2; V gene: TRBV5-1; CDR3 protein: CASSQQRAGDSYGYTF; CDR3 DNA: TGCGCCAGCAGCCAGCAGCGAGCGGGGGACAGCTATGGCTACACCTTC
clone size: .; D gene: TRBD2; J gene: TRBJ2-7; V gene: TRBV19; CDR3 protein: CASSIAGGPFYEQYF; CDR3 DNA: TGTGCCAGTAGTATTGCGGGAGGGCCCTTCTACGAGCAGTACTTC
clone size: .; D gene: TRBD2; J gene: TRBJ2-3; V gene: TRBV10-1; CDR3 protein: CASSSLAGASLGTDTQYF; CDR3 DNA: TGCGCCAGCAGTTCACTAGCGGGAGCATCCCTCGGCACAGATACGCAGTATTTT
clone size: .; D gene: .; J gene: TRBJ1-1; V gene: TRBV28; CDR3 protein: CASQPQGMNTEAFF; CDR3 DNA: TGTGCCAGCCAACCCCAGGGAATGAACACTGAAGCTTTCTTT
clone size: .; D gene: TRBD2; J gene: TRBJ2-3; V gene: TRBV19; CDR3 protein: CASSTGGTDTQYF; CDR3 DNA: TGTGCCAGTAGTACGGGAGGTACAGATACGCAGTATTTT
clone size: .; D gene: TRBD2; J gene: TRBJ2-3; V gene: TRBV7-9; CDR3 protein: CASSWASGSPTDTQYF; CDR3 DNA: TGTGCCAGCAGCTGGGCTAGCGGGAGCCCCACAGATACGCAGTATTTT
clone size: .; D gene: .; J gene: TRBJ1-5; V gene: TRBV4-2; CDR3 protein: CASSQAGNQPQHF; CDR3 DNA: TGTGCCAGCAGCCAAGCGGGCAATCAGCCCCAGCATTTT
clone size: once; D gene: .; J gene: TRBJ1-2; V gene: TRBV6-5; CDR3 protein: CASSYRGGGYTF; CDR3 DNA: TGTGCCAGCAGTTATCGGGGGGGTGGCTACACCTTC
clone size: few; D gene: TRBD2; J gene: TRBJ2-3; V gene: TRBV5-4; CDR3 protein: CASSLVTSGTDTQYF; CDR3 DNA: TGTGCCAGCAGCTTGGTCACTAGCGGTACAGATACGCAGTATTTT
clone size: many; D gene: .; J gene: TRBJ2-7; V gene: TRBV28; CDR3 protein: CASSFDYLYEQYF; CDR3 DNA: TGTGCCAGCAGTTTCGACTACTTGTACGAGCAGTACTTC
clone size: once; D gene: .; J gene: TRBJ2-1; V gene: TRBV7-3; CDR3 protein: CASSPGGQSDEQFF; CDR3 DNA: TGTGCCAGCAGCCCCGGAGGGCAGAGCGATGAGCAGTTCTTC
clone size: .; D gene: TRBD2; J gene: TRBJ2-1; V gene: TRBV7-8; CDR3 protein: CASSKEGGRRNEQFF; CDR3 DNA: TGTGCCAGCAGCAAAGAGGGCGGGAGGCGCAATGAGCAGTTCTTC
clone size: .; D gene: .; J gene: TRBJ1-1; V gene: TRBV29-1; CDR3 protein: CSGGTGYYTEAFF; CDR3 DNA: TGCAGCGGGGGCACAGGGTACTACACTGAAGCTTTCTTT
clone size: .; D gene: TRBD1; J gene: TRBJ2-7; V gene: TRBV29-1; CDR3 protein: CSVRGTDISYEQYF; CDR3 DNA: TGCAGCGTTAGGGGGACAGACATCTCCTACGAGCAGTACTTC
clone size: .; D gene: .; J gene: TRBJ2-1; V gene: TRBV7-8; CDR3 protein: CASSLGGVRSNEQFF; CDR3 DNA: TGTGCCAGCAGCTTAGGGGGAGTCCGGAGCAATGAGCAGTTCTTC
clone size: .; D gene: .; J gene: TRBJ1-1; V gene: TRBV27; CDR3 protein: CASKSLDWRATEAFF; CDR3 DNA: TGTGCCAGTAAAAGTTTGGACTGGCGGGCCACTGAAGCTTTCTTT
clone size: .; D gene: TRBD1; J gene: TRBJ2-3; V gene: TRBV15; CDR3 protein: CATSRGTGGTSTDTQYF; CDR3 DNA: TGTGCCACCAGCAGAGGGACAGGGGGGACTAGCACAGATACGCAGTATTTT
clone size: .; D gene: .; J gene: TRBJ2-5; V gene: TRBV11-1; CDR3 protein: CASSLLGGETQYF; CDR3 DNA: TGTGCCAGCAGCTTACTCGGAGGGGAGACCCAGTACTTC
clone size: .; D gene: .; J gene: TRBJ1-2; V gene: TRBV4-1; CDR3 protein: CASSQASFSANYGYTF; CDR3 DNA: TGCGCCAGCAGCCAAGCCTCGTTTTCGGCTAACTATGGCTACACCTTC
clone size: .; D gene: .; J gene: TRBJ1-1; V gene: TRBV28; CDR3 protein: CASTPGQSFTEAFF; CDR3 DNA: TGTGCCAGCACCCCAGGACAGAGTTTCACTGAAGCTTTCTTT
clone size: .; D gene: .; J gene: TRBJ1-3; V gene: TRBV7-2; CDR3 protein: CASSQQSTGNTIYF; CDR3 DNA: TGTGCCAGCAGCCAACAGTCAACCGGAAACACCATATATTTT
clone size: .; D gene: TRBD2; J gene: TRBJ2-7; V gene: TRBV7-2; CDR3 protein: CASSPSLASGTHEQYF; CDR3 DNA: TGTGCCAGCAGCCCCTCCCTGGCTAGCGGGACCCACGAGCAGTACTTC
clone size: .; D gene: TRBD2; J gene: TRBJ2-2; V gene: TRBV7-3; CDR3 protein: CASREGTSLQVGELFF; CDR3 DNA: TGTGCCAGCAGAGAAGGGACTAGCCTGCAGGTCGGGGAGCTGTTTTTT
clone size: .; D gene: .; J gene: TRBJ1-3; V gene: TRBV7-9; CDR3 protein: CASQANSGNTIYF; CDR3 DNA: TGTGCCTCCCAGGCCAACTCTGGAAACACCATATATTTT
clone size: few; D gene: .; J gene: TRBJ2-2; V gene: TRBV5-6; CDR3 protein: CASSLAQGGTGELFF; CDR3 DNA: TGTGCCAGCAGCTTGGCACAGGGGGGGACCGGGGAGCTGTTTTTT
clone size: once; D gene: TRBD2; J gene: TRBJ2-7; V gene: TRBV28; CDR3 protein: CASTPLAGAAYSYEQYF; CDR3 DNA: TGTGCCAGCACCCCCCTAGCGGGAGCGGCTTACTCCTACGAGCAGTACTTC
clone size: .; D gene: .; J gene: TRBJ1-2; V gene: TRBV30; CDR3 protein: CAWSQGIYGYTF; CDR3 DNA: TGTGCCTGGAGTCAGGGGATCTATGGCTACACCTTC
clone size: .; D gene: .; J gene: TRBJ2-3; V gene: TRBV11-2; CDR3 protein: CASSLGRFRDLINTDTQYF; CDR3 DNA: TGTGCCAGCAGCTTAGGAAGGTTCCGGGACTTGATTAACACAGATACGCAGTATTTT
clone size: .; D gene: .; J gene: TRBJ2-7; V gene: TRBV7-9; CDR3 protein: CSSSLQGTYEQYF; CDR3 DNA: TGTTCCAGCAGCCTACAGGGCACCTACGAGCAGTACTTC
clone size: .; D gene: .; J gene: TRBJ2-5; V gene: TRBV5-5; CDR3 protein: CASSRGGGQVGQETQYF; CDR3 DNA: TGTGCCAGCAGCCGGGGAGGCGGGCAGGTTGGCCAAGAGACCCAGTACTTC
clone size: once; D gene: TRBD1; J gene: TRBJ2-5; V gene: TRBV14; CDR3 protein: CASSQPRGTGEETQYF; CDR3 DNA: TGTGCCAGCAGCCAACCCCGCGGGACAGGGGAAGAGACCCAGTACTTC
clone size: .; D gene: TRBD1; J gene: TRBJ1-1; V gene: TRBV5-1; CDR3 protein: CASSTGQGNTEAFF; CDR3 DNA: TGCGCCAGCAGCACAGGACAGGGGAACACTGAAGCTTTCTTT
clone size: .; D gene: .; J gene: TRBJ2-7; V gene: TRBV4-2; CDR3 protein: CASSQTGEQYF; CDR3 DNA: TGTGCCAGCAGCCAAACGGGGGAGCAGTACTTC
clone size: .; D gene: .; J gene: TRBJ2-5; V gene: TRBV9; CDR3 protein: CASSARLSQETQYF; CDR3 DNA: TGTGCCAGCAGCGCCCGACTTTCCCAAGAGACCCAGTACTTC
clone size: .; D gene: TRBD1; J gene: TRBJ2-1; V gene: TRBV5-4; CDR3 protein: CASSSRTGGWVEQFF; CDR3 DNA: TGTGCCAGCAGCTCCCGGACAGGGGGATGGGTCGAGCAGTTCTTC
clone size: .; D gene: TRBD2; J gene: TRBJ2-1; V gene: TRBV7-2; CDR3 protein: CASSLSISGEYNEQFF; CDR3 DNA: TGTGCCAGCAGCTTATCGATTAGCGGGGAGTACAATGAGCAGTTCTTC
clone size: .; D gene: TRBD1; J gene: TRBJ1-1; V gene: TRBV11-3; CDR3 protein: CASTDRVNTEAFF; CDR3 DNA: TGTGCCAGCACGGACAGGGTGAACACTGAAGCTTTCTTT
clone size: .; D gene: TRBD1; J gene: TRBJ2-7; V gene: TRBV2; CDR3 protein: CASSLKPGQGVDEQYF; CDR3 DNA: TGTGCCAGCAGCCTCAAGCCGGGACAGGGGGTCGACGAGCAGTACTTC
clone size: .; D gene: .; J gene: TRBJ1-2; V gene: TRBV5-4; CDR3 protein: CASSLARQGDYGYTF; CDR3 DNA: TGTGCCAGCAGCTTGGCGAGGCAGGGTGACTATGGCTACACCTTC
clone size: .; D gene: .; J gene: TRBJ2-1; V gene: TRBV13; CDR3 protein: CASSMGAGVVNEQFF; CDR3 DNA: TGTGCCAGCAGCATGGGGGCGGGAGTAGTAAATGAGCAGTTCTTC
clone size: .; D gene: TRBD1; J gene: TRBJ2-7; V gene: TRBV6-5; CDR3 protein: CASSSSYRGTHEQYF; CDR3 DNA: TGTGCCAGCAGTTCTTCTTACAGGGGAACCCACGAGCAGTACTTC